This T cell receptor (beta chain) appears in the sequencing data of a study of Graves' ophthalmopathy and Graves' hyperthyroidism. Fresh peripheral blood (around 10 ml) yielded the PBMCs. About this clonotype itself: Antigen unknown.

Amplifying from RNA transcripts, the study obtained TCR beta CDR3 regions. RT-PCR with HTBI primers came first, then second-round multiplex PCR. TCRdb reprocessed the multiplex PCR reads via MiXCR and lists one record per CDR3 protein. The sample shows roughly 700,000 distinct CDR3 sequences, 40% of them seen only once. The study's findings and limits: Also, most clonotypes expanded in the thyroid above 0.001 frequency appeared in blood.

The sequence was obtained from an adult man with Graves' ophthalmopathy. Material for sequencing was peripheral blood.

CDR3 sequence reads: CASSSRTGGIMNTEAFF. The DNA for the CDR3 is TGCGCCAGCAGCTCCCGGACAGGGGGCATAATGAACACTGAAGCTTTCTTT. The rearrangement joins TRBV5-1 to TRBJ1-1, with 11 bases matching TRBD1. J lost 0 bases, V lost 3 bases, and 7 bases had no gene match. Germline V gene lookup returns CDR1 SGHRS and CDR2 YFSETQ. The CDR3 has 17 residues.